This entry lists 27 T cell receptor beta chains sequenced from one sample in a study of graft-versus-host responses after intestinal transplantation. Clones were sequenced by immunoSEQ multiplex PCR, and TCRdb holds only the in-frame ones, with some missing. This sample carries about 93,000 clones, approximately 95% of them seen once, and the ten largest clones take about 0.5%. For these receptors, no antigen is known. Sequences were derived from unstimulated CD8+ T cells sorted from spleen or lymph node cells, sampled before intestinal transplant. All receptors come from a human donor who received an intestinal transplant.

The rearrangement joins TRBV6-1 to TRBJ2-6; D gene unclear. Germline lookup yields CDR1 MNHNS and CDR2 SASEGT. Trimming stripped 2 bases from V and 1 base from J, with 6 bases between. The CDR3 is 15 residues long. The CDR3 sequence is CASSELTSGANVLTF. The CDR3, as DNA: TGTGCCAGCAGTGAACTCACTTCTGGGGCCAACGTCCTGACTTTC.

The genes are TRBV30 and TRBJ2-5, with 9 bases identical to TRBD1. The J call is uncertain, as TRBJ2-7 better fits the DNA end. The CDR3 has 15 residues. CDR1 is GTSNPN and CDR2 is SVGIG in the germline V gene (reference sequence). DNA of the CDR3: TGTGCCTGGAGCCAGGGACAGGGAGGCGCCTACGAGCAGTACTTC. The encoded protein is CAWSQGQGGAYEQYF.

This chain joins TRBV19 and TRBJ2-7, with D hard to call. Trimming pared 3 bases from V and 3 bases from J, leaving 9 bases between. Germline V gives CDR1 LNHDA, CDR2 SQIVND (reference sequence). The CDR3 runs 13 residues. DNA of the CDR3: TGTGCCAGTAGTATCCCAGGTGACTACGAGCAGTACTTC. Translation gives CASSIPGDYEQYF. The full variable domain, rest sourced from reference TRBV19 and TRBJ2-7, is DGGITQSPKYLFRKEGQNVTLSCEQNLNHDAMYWYRQDPGQGLRLIYYSQIVNDFQKGDIAEGYSVSREKKESFPLTVTSAQKNPTAFYLCASSIPGDYEQYFGPGTRLTVT.

The chain is built from TRBV5-4 and TRBJ2-7; 7 nucleotides match TRBD1. Losses at the gene ends were 2 bases for V and 2 bases for J; bases not matched to a gene: 4. Germline CDR1 and CDR2: SGHNT and YYREEE (reference sequence). The CDR3 is 14 amino acids. The CDR3 sequence is CASSLGTAAYEQYF. The CDR3, as DNA: TGTGCCAGCAGCTTAGGGACAGCGGCCTACGAGCAGTACTTC. Full variable domain (rest looked up from reference TRBV5-4 and TRBJ2-7): ETGVTQSPTHLIKTRGQQVTLRCSSQSGHNTVSWYQQALGQGPQFIFQYYREEENGRGNFPPRFSGLQFPNYSSELNVNALELDDSALYLCASSLGTAAYEQYFGPGTRLTVT.

The CDR3, as DNA: TGTGCCAGCAGTGGAACAGGGCAAAAAAACTATAATTCACCCCTCCACTTT. As protein: CASSGTGQKNYNSPLHF. The chain carries TRBV25-1 and TRBJ1-6, with D tentatively TRBD1 (6 bases). The CDR3 sequence is 17 residues long. Looked up from germline, CDR1 is MGHDK and CDR2 is SYGVNS. V was trimmed by 4 bases and J by 3 bases, leaving 16 bases between them.

The chain employs TRBV27 and TRBJ2-7; 12 bases agree with TRBD2. The CDR3 is 15 residues long. From germline, CDR1 is MNHEY and CDR2 SMNVEV (reference sequence). V trimming: 4 bases; J trimming: 3 bases; junction bases outside the gene matches: 4. The CDR3 bases are TGTGCCAGCAGTTACACACTAGCGGGGGGCTACGAGCAGTACTTC. This codes for CASSYTLAGGYEQYF.

The CDR3 here is CASSLSSGDGFQPQHF. CDR3 DNA: TGTGCCAGCAGTTTATCATCAGGGGATGGTTTTCAGCCCCAGCATTTT. The chain is built from TRBV27 and TRBJ1-5; D is possibly TRBD1 (6 bases). This CDR3 has 16 residues. Germline values: CDR1 MNHEY, CDR2 SMNVEV (reference sequence). V was pared by 0 bases and J by 6 bases, with 15 bases between.

This rearrangement joins TRBV15 to TRBJ2-5; 8 bases are shared with TRBD1. The end of the DNA fits TRBJ2-7 better, so the J call may be wrong. This CDR3 spans 14 amino acids. Germline lookup yields CDR1 LNHNV and CDR2 YYDKDF (reference sequence). The CDR3 loop is CATSRTGASYEQYF. CDR3 nucleotide sequence: TGTGCCACCAGCAGGACAGGGGCTTCCTACGAGCAGTACTTC.

The CDR3 DNA reads TGTGCCAGCAGTTACTCGAATGGGGGGGGCACAGATACGCAGTATTTT. This sequence encodes CASSYSNGGGTDTQYF. This sequence joins TRBV6-5 and TRBJ2-3; the match to TRBD2 covers 7 bases. Trimming cost V 0 bases and J 1 base; bases outside gene matches: 4. The CDR3 contains 16 residues. The germline gives CDR1 MNHEY, CDR2 SVGAGI.

The V gene is TRBV29-1, the J gene TRBJ1-4, with unresolved D. This CDR3 spans 10 amino acids. Germline V gene lookup returns CDR1 SQVTM and CDR2 ANQGSEA. V was clipped by 5 bases and J by 12 bases, with 10 bases between them. CDR3 region: CSVRAGELFF. In DNA, the CDR3 is TGCAGCGTTCGGGCCGGGGAACTGTTTTTT.

The chain joins TRBV7-2 to TRBJ2-3; no firm D call. V lost 5 bases to trimming and J lost 6 bases, with 12 bases between them. Germline V gives CDR1 SGHTA, CDR2 FQGNSA. The CDR3 extends over 13 amino acids. Here the CDR3 DNA reads TGTGCCAGCAGCGCCGAGGCCGTGGATACGCAGTATTTT. Translation gives CASSAEAVDTQYF.

This sequence joins TRBV30 and TRBJ2-3; D perhaps matches TRBD2 (6 bases). V was shortened by 2 bases and J by 4 bases, with 10 bases between the two germline ends. CDR3 length: 13 residues. Germline CDR1 and CDR2: GTSNPN and SVGIG (reference sequence). CDR3: CAWSRDSPDTQYF. CDR3 bases: TGTGCCTGGAGTAGGGACTCTCCAGATACGCAGTATTTT.

The gene calls are TRBV4-1 and TRBJ2-3; possible D gene TRBD1, 6 bases. The CDR3 totals 15 residues. Trimming cost V 3 bases and J 1 base, with 11 bases left between them. Germline V gene data show CDR1 as MGHRA and CDR2 as YSYEKL. The CDR3 sequence is CASSQIAGGTDTQYF. DNA of the CDR3: TGCGCCAGCAGCCAGATCGCAGGGGGCACAGATACGCAGTATTTT.

The J gene is TRBJ1-2, the V gene TRBV27; 7 bases line up with TRBD1. After removal of 5 bases from V and 5 bases from J, the junction contained 8 bases not matched to a gene. Germline CDR1 is MNHEY and CDR2 is SMNVEV (reference sequence). The CDR3 extends over 14 amino acids. CDR3 region: CASSAGDSFYGYTF. DNA for the CDR3: TGTGCCAGCAGTGCCGGGGACAGCTTTTATGGCTACACCTTC.

This rearrangement joins TRBV7-8 to TRBJ1-2, with D possibly matching TRBD1 (5 bases). The germline V gene has CDR1 SGHVS and CDR2 FQNEAQ. V gave up 5 bases and J gave up 5 bases, with 24 bases separating them. CDR3 length equals 17 residues. The chain's CDR3 is CASSPPRIGGLPYGYTF. The CDR3 DNA reads as TGTGCCAGCAGCCCCCCTAGGATCGGGGGACTACCTTATGGCTACACCTTC.

The V call is TRBV18, the J call TRBJ1-3; 7 bases fit TRBD1. Germline assignment: CDR1 KGHSH and CDR2 LQKENI. Trimming took 3 bases from V and 1 from J; bases not matched to a gene: 6. The CDR3 loop spans 16 amino acids. The CDR3: CASSPRQGPSGNTIYF. CDR3 in DNA: TGTGCCAGCTCACCGAGACAGGGCCCGTCTGGAAACACCATATATTTT.

This clone was counted a single time. V and J are TRBV5-8 and TRBJ1-1; D gene unclear. Trimming shortened V by 4 bases and J by 1 base, and 8 bases separated the two germline ends. This CDR3 has 13 residues. Germline CDR1 SGHTS, CDR2 YDEGEE. CDR3 in amino acids: CASSATANTEAFF. Here the CDR3 DNA reads TGTGCCAGCAGCGCAACAGCGAACACTGAAGCTTTCTTT.

J is TRBJ2-3 and V is TRBV7-8, with 10 bases lining up with TRBD2. There are 20 residues in the CDR3. The V gene end was trimmed by 1 base and the J gene end by 2 bases; junction bases not matched to a gene: 15. CDR1 is SGHVS, CDR2 FQNEAQ, per germline. In nucleotides, the CDR3 is TGTGCCAGCAGCTTAGTTCTAGCGGGGGACCCCCCCTACTTCACAGATACGCAGTATTTT. Protein sequence: CASSLVLAGDPPYFTDTQYF. The complete variable domain, with remaining parts taken from reference TRBV7-8 and TRBJ2-3, reads GAGVSQSPRYKVAKRGQDVALRCDPISGHVSLFWYQQALGQGPEFLTYFQNEAQLDKSGLPSDRFFAERPEGSVSTLKIQRTQQEDSAVYLCASSLVLAGDPPYFTDTQYFGPGTRLTVL.

The chain employs TRBV6-5 and TRBJ1-3, with TRBD1 as a possible D gene (6 bases). The germline V gene encodes CDR1 MNHEY and CDR2 SVGAGI. V lost 5 bases to trimming and J lost 4 bases, with 12 bases between them. This CDR3 contains 14 residues. The CDR3 DNA sequence: TGTGCCAGCAGTACGGGGGGCAGCGGAAACACCATATATTTT. Amino acid sequence: CASSTGGSGNTIYF.

As DNA, the CDR3 is TGTGCCAGCAGAGGAGCGGGGGGTACGAACACCGGGGAGCTGTTTTTT. It codes for CASRGAGGTNTGELFF. V is TRBV9 and J is TRBJ2-2; 9 bases match TRBD2. The germline V gene encodes CDR1 SGDLS and CDR2 YYNGEE. This CDR3 comprises 16 residues. J gave up 0 bases and V 5 bases, and 5 bases lay outside the gene matches.

V and J are TRBV7-9 and TRBJ2-6, with D possibly TRBD1 on 6 matching bases. Germline-derived CDR1 and CDR2 are SEHNR and FQNEAQ (reference sequence). This CDR3 is built from 15 residues. Trimming stripped 5 bases from V and 2 bases from J, with 10 bases between. CDR3 DNA sequence: TGTGCCAGCAGCGTCACAGGGACTGGGGCCAACGTCCTGACTTTC. Protein product: CASSVTGTGANVLTF.

The gene calls are TRBV9 and TRBJ2-1, with D maybe TRBD1 (6 bases). This CDR3 has 14 amino acids. The germline V gene has CDR1 SGDLS and CDR2 YYNGEE. V gave up 4 bases and J gave up 3 bases, with 11 bases separating them. The CDR3 DNA follows: TGTGCCAGCAGCCCAGTGGACAGCTACAATGAGCAGTTCTTC. It codes for CASSPVDSYNEQFF.

J is TRBJ1-6 and V is TRBV27; 8 bases are shared with TRBD1. Trimming removed 8 bases from V and 8 bases from J; junction bases left unmatched: 8. The germline CDR1 and CDR2 sequences are MNHEY and SMNVEV (reference sequence). The CDR3 totals 14 residues. The CDR3 sequence is CASGDRLGDSPLHF. The CDR3 DNA reads TGTGCCAGCGGGGACAGGTTGGGTGATTCACCCCTCCACTTT.

The V call is TRBV9, the J call TRBJ1-2; D gene unclear. This CDR3 has 14 amino acids. Germline CDR1 is SGDLS and CDR2 is YYNGEE. Trimming removed 0 bases at V and 4 bases at J, with 10 bases between. The CDR3 here is CASSVAKAGYGYTF. CDR3 nucleotide sequence: TGTGCCAGCAGCGTAGCTAAAGCAGGCTATGGCTACACCTTC.

This clone was found once. The sample contains more than one DNA sequence encoding this CDR3. The J gene is TRBJ2-7, the V gene TRBV28; perhaps TRBD2 as D (5 bases). Germline CDR1 MDHEN, CDR2 SYDVKM. The CDR3 loop spans 12 amino acids. V gave up 6 bases and J gave up 5 bases, with 11 bases separating them. The CDR3 spells CASRQTGNEQYF. CDR3 sequence (DNA): TGTGCCAGCAGACAGACGGGGAACGAGCAGTACTTC.

The chain links TRBV6-1 to TRBJ2-5; D is ambiguous. The CDR3 extends over 14 amino acids. CDR1 MNHNS and CDR2 SASEGT come from the germline V gene. Trimming removed 2 bases from V and 4 bases from J, with 11 bases in between. The DNA of the CDR3 is TGTGCCAGCAGTGAAATAGGTAGCATAGAGACCCAGTACTTC. Amino acid sequence: CASSEIGSIETQYF.

The chain combines TRBV5-6 with TRBJ2-7; possibly TRBD1 for D (6 bases). The CDR3 contains 15 residues. The V end lost 1 base, the J end lost 1 base, and 12 bases lay between the germline ends. Germline values: CDR1 SGHDT, CDR2 YYEEEE. CDR3 DNA: TGTGCCAGCAGCTTGACCCAGGGGCTTTCCTACGAGCAGTACTTC. It codes for CASSLTQGLSYEQYF.